This T cell receptor (beta chain) appears in the sequencing data of a study of long-term antiretroviral therapy in people with HIV. Study results and limitations: With ART, diversity went up but was still lower than in transplant donor controls.

With survey level as its setting, the immunoSEQ assay was v3.0. Sequencing used immunoSEQ multiplex PCR; TCRdb keeps in-frame clones, though not all of them. The repertoire holds approximately 30,000 clones, with 84% as singletons. A word on this clone: Antigen specificity is unknown.

Looked up from germline, CDR1 is SGHRS and CDR2 is YFSETQ. Trimming took 0 bases from V and 1 from J, leaving 8 bases between them. This CDR3 is 15 amino acids long. The V and J genes are TRBV5-1 and TRBJ1-5; a weak D match, TRBD1 (6 bases). This TCR derives from a man younger than 30 with HIV. This specimen consisted of unsorted PBMCs, obtained 0.4 years after starting antiretroviral therapy. The CDR3: CASSLEGVSNQPQHF. The CDR3 DNA follows: TGCGCCAGCAGCTTGGAGGGGGTGAGCAATCAGCCCCAGCATTTT.